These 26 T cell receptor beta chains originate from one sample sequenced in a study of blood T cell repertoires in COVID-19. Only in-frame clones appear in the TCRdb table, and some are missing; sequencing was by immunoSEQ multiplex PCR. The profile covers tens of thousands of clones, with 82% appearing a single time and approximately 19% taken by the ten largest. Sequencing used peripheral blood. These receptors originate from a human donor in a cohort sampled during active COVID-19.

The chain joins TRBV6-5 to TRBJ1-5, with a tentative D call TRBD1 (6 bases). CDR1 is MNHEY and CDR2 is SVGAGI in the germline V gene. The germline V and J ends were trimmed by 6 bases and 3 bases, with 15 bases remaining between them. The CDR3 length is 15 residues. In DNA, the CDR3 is TGTGCCAGCAGGGGTTCCAGGGACATCAATCAGCCCCAGCATTTT. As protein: CASRGSRDINQPQHF.

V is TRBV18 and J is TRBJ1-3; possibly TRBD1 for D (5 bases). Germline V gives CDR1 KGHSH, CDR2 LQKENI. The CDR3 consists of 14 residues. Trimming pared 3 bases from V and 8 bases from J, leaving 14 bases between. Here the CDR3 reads CASSPAEGGDTIYF. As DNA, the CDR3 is TGTGCCAGCTCACCCGCGGAAGGAGGGGACACCATATATTTT.

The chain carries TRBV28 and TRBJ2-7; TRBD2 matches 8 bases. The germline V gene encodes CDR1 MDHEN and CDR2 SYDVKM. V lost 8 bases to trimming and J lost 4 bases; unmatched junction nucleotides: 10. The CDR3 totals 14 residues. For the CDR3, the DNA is TGTGCCAGCGGTGAGACTAGCGCGGCATACGAGCAGTACTTC. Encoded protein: CASGETSAAYEQYF.

The chain's CDR3 is CATGSGETQYF. CDR3 nucleotide sequence: TGTGCCACCGGATCGGGAGAGACCCAGTACTTC. This chain connects TRBV7-2 to TRBJ2-5; no definite D call. Trimming stripped 10 bases from V and 4 bases from J, with 10 bases between. Per the germline V gene, CDR1 is SGHTA and CDR2 is FQGNSA. This CDR3 spans 11 amino acids.

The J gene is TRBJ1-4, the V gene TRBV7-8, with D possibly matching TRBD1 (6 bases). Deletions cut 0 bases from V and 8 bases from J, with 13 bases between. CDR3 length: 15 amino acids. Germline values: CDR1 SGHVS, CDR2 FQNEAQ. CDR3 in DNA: TGTGCCAGCAGCTTAGCCGGGGGGCTCGGAGAAAAACTGTTTTTT. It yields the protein CASSLAGGLGEKLFF.

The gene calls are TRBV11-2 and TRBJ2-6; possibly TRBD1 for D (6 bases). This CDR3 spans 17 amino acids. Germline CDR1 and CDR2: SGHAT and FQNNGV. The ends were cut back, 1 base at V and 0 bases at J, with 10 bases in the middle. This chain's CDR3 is CASSLVGDISGANVLTF. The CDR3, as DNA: TGTGCCAGCAGCTTAGTGGGGGACATCTCTGGGGCCAACGTCCTGACTTTC.

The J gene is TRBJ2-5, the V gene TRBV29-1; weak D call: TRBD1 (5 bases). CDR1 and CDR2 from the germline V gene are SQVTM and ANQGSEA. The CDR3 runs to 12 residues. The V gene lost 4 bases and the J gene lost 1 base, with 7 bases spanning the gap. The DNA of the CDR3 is TGCAGCGTTGTAGGGGTCCAAGAGACCCAGTACTTC. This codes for CSVVGVQETQYF. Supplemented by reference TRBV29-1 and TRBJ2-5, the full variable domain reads SAVISQKPSRDICQRGTSLTIQCQVDSQVTMMFWYRQQPGQSLTLIATANQGSEATYESGFVIDKFPISRPNLTFSTLTVSNMSPEDSSIYLCSVVGVQETQYFGPGTRLLVL.

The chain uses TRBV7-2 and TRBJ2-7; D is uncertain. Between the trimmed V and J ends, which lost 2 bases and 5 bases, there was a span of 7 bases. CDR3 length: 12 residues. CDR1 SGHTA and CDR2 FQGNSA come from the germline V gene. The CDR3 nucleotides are TGTGCCAGCAGCTTAACACGGGACGAGCAGTACTTC. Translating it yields CASSLTRDEQYF.

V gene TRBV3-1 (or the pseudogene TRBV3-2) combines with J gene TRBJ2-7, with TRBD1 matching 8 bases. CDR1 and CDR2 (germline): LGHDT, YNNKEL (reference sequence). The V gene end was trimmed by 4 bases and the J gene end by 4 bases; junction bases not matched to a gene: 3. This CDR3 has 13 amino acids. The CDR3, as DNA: TGTGCCAGCAGCCTGACAGGGGAGTACGAGCAGTACTTC. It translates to CASSLTGEYEQYF.

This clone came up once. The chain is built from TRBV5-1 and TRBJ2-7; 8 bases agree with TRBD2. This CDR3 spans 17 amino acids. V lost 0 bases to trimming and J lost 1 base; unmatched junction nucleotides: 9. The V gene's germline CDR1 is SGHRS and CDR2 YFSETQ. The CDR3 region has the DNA TGCGCCAGCAGCTTGGTAGGCGGGGGGCCCGTGTCCTACGAGCAGTACTTC. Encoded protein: CASSLVGGGPVSYEQYF.

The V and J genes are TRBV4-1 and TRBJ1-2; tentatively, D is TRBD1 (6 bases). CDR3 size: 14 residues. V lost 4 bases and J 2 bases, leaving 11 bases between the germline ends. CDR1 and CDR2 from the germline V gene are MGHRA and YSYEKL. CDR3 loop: CASSRQVENYGYTF. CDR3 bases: TGCGCCAGCAGCCGACAGGTTGAGAACTATGGCTACACCTTC.

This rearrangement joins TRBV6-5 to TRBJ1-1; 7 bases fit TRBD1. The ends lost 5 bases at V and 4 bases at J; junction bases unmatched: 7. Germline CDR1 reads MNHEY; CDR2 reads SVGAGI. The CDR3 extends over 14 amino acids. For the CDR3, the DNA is TGTGCCAGCAGTACCGGGGGACAGACCACTGAAGCTTTCTTT. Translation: CASSTGGQTTEAFF.

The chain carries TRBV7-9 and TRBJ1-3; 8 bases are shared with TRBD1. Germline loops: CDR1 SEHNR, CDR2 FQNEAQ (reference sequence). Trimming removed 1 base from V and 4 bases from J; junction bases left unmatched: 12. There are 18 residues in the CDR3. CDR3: CASSLGFSQGAGGNTIYF. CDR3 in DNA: TGTGCCAGCAGCTTAGGCTTCTCTCAGGGGGCAGGAGGAAACACCATATATTTT. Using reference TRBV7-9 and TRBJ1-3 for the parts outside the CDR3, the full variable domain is DTGVSQNPRHKITKRGQNVTFRCDPISEHNRLYWYRQTLGQGPEFLTYFQNEAQLEKSRLLSDRFSAERPKGSFSTLEIQRTEQGDSAMYLCASSLGFSQGAGGNTIYFGEGSWLTVV.

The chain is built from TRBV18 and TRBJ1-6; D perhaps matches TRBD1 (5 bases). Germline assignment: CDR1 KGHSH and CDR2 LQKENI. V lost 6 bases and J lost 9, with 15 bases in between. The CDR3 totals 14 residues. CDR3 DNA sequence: TGTGCCAGCTCCGAGATGGACAACACTTCACCCCTCCACTTT. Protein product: CASSEMDNTSPLHF.

CDR3 loop: CASSSSGGAPPETQYF. The CDR3 DNA reads as TGTGCCAGCAGCTCTAGCGGGGGGGCTCCTCCGGAGACCCAGTACTTC. V gene TRBV3-1 (or the pseudogene TRBV3-2) combines with J gene TRBJ2-5, with 12 bases fitting TRBD2. From germline, CDR1 is LGHDT and CDR2 YNNKEL (reference sequence). The CDR3 length is 16 residues. V shed 5 bases and J 5 bases; nucleotides not matched to a gene: 9.

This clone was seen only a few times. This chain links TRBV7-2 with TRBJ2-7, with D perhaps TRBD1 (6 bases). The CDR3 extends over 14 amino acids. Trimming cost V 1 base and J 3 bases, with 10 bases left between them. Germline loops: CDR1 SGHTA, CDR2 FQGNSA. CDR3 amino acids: CASSLVQDSYEQYF. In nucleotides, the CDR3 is TGTGCCAGCAGCTTAGTCCAGGACAGCTACGAGCAGTACTTC. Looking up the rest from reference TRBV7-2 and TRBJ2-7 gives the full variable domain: GAGVSQSPSNKVTEKGKDVELRCDPISGHTALYWYRQSLGQGLEFLIYFQGNSAPDKSGLPSDRFSAERTGGSVSTLTIQRTQQEDSAVYLCASSLVQDSYEQYFGPGTRLTVT.

The CDR3 here is CASSEFTPLSGELFF. CDR3 DNA: TGTGCCAGCAGTGAATTTACCCCCCTGAGCGGGGAGCTGTTTTTT. The J gene is TRBJ2-2, the V gene TRBV2, with D uncertain. Germline V lookup: CDR1 SNHLY, CDR2 FYNNEI. The CDR3 consists of 15 residues. V lost 2 bases and J 7 bases, leaving 14 bases between the germline ends.

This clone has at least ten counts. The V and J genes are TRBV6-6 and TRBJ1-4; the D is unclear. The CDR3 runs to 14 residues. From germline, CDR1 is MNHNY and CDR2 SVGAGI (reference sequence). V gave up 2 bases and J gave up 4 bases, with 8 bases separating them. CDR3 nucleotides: TGTGCCAGCAGTTACCGAGGCCTTAATGAAAAACTGTTTTTT. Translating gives CASSYRGLNEKLFF.

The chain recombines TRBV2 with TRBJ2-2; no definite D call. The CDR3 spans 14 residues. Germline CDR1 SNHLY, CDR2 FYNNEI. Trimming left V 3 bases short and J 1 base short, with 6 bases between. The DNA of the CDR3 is TGTGCCAGCAGTGACAGTCGGAACACCGGGGAGCTGTTTTTT. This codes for CASSDSRNTGELFF.

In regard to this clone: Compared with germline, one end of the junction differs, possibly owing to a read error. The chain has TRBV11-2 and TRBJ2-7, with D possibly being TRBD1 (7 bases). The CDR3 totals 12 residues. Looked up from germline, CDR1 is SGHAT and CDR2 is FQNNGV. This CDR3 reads CASSLAGGTVHF. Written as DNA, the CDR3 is TGTGCCAGCAGCTTGGCCGGCGGGACAGTACACTTC.

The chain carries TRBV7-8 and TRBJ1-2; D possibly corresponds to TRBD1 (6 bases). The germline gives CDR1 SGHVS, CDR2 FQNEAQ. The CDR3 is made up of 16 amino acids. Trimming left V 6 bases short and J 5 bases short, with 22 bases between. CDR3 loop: CASSPMAGTFKYGYTF. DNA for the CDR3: TGTGCCAGCAGTCCGATGGCAGGGACATTTAAATATGGCTACACCTTC.

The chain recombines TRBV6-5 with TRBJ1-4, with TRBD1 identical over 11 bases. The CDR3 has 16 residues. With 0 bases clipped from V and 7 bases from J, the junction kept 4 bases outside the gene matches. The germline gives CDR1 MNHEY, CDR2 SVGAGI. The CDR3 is CASSYSTGTGGEKLFF. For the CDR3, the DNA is TGTGCCAGCAGTTACTCGACCGGGACAGGGGGTGAAAAACTGTTTTTT.

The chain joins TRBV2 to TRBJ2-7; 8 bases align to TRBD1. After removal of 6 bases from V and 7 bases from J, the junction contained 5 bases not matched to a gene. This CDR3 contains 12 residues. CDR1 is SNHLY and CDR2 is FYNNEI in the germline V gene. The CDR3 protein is CASRGDRREQYF. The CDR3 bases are TGTGCCAGCAGGGGGGACAGGAGGGAGCAGTACTTC.

CDR3 DNA: TGTGCCAGTAAGCCCGGATGGACGGACAGGGAGTTAGACACCATATATTTT. Encoded protein: CASKPGWTDRELDTIYF. The chain employs TRBV19 and TRBJ1-3, with TRBD1 matching 8 bases. With V trimmed by 7 bases and J by 8 bases, 19 bases remained unmatched. Germline V gives CDR1 LNHDA, CDR2 SQIVND (reference sequence). The CDR3 is made up of 17 amino acids.

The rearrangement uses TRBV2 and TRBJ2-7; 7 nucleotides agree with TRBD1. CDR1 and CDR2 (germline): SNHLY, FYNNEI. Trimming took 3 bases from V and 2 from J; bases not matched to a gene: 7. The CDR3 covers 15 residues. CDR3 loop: CASSEGTAFTYEQYF. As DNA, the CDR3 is TGTGCCAGCAGTGAGGGGACAGCTTTCACCTACGAGCAGTACTTC.

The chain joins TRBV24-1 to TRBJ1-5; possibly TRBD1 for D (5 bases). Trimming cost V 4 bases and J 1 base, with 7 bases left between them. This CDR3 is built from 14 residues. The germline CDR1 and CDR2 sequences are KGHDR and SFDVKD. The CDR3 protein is CATSDRQSNQPQHF. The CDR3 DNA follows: TGTGCCACCAGTGACCGACAGAGCAATCAGCCCCAGCATTTT.